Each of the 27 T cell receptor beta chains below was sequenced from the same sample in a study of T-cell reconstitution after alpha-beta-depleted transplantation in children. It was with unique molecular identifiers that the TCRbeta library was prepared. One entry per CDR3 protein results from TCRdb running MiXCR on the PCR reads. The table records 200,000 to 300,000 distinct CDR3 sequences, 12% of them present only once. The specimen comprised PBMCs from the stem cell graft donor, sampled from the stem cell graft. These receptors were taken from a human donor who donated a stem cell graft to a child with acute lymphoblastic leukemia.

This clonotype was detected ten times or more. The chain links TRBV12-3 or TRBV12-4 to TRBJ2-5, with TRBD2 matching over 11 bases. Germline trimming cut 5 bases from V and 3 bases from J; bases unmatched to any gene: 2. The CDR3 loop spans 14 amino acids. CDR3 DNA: TGTGCCAGCAGTGCGACTAGCGGGAAAGAGACCCAGTACTTC. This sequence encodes CASSATSGKETQYF.

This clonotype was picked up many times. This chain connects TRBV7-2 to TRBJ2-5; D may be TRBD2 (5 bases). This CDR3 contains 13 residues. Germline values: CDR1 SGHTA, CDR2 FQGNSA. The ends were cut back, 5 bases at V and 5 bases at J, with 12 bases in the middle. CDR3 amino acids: CASSRGSIETQYF. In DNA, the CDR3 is TGTGCCAGCAGCCGCGGGTCGATTGAGACCCAGTACTTC.

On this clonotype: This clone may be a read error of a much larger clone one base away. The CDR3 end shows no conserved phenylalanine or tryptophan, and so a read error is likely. The CDR3, as DNA: TGTGCCAGCAGCGAGGCCGGCACCAATCAGCCCCAGCATTTG. Its protein product is CASSEAGTNQPQHL. The genes are TRBV7-9 and TRBJ1-5; unclear D gene. The CDR3 loop spans 14 amino acids. Per the germline V gene, CDR1 is SEHNR and CDR2 is FQNEAQ (reference sequence). Trimming removed 5 bases at V and 3 bases at J, with 11 bases between.

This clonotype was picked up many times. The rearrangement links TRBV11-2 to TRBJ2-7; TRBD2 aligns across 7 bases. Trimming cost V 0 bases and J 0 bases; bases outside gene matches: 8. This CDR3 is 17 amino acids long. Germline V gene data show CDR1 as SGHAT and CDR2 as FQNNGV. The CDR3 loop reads CASSLDVRAGSSYEQYF. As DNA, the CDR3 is TGTGCCAGCAGCTTAGATGTTCGAGCGGGGAGCTCCTACGAGCAGTACTTC. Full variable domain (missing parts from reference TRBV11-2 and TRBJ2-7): EAGVAQSPRYKIIEKRQSVAFWCNPISGHATLYWYQQILGQGPKLLIQFQNNGVVDDSQLPKDRFSAERLKGVDSTLKIQPAKLEDSAVYLCASSLDVRAGSSYEQYFGPGTRLTVT.

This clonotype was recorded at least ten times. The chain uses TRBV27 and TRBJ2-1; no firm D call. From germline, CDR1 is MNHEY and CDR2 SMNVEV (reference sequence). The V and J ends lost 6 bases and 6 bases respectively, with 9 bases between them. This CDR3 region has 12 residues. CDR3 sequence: CASSPNINEQFF. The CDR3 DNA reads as TGTGCCAGCAGCCCCAATATCAATGAGCAGTTCTTC.

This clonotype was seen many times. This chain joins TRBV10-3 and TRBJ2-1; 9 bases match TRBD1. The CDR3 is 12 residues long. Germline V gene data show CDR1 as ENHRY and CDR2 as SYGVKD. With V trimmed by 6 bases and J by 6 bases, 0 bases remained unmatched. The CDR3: CAIRQGANEQFF. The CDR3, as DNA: TGTGCCATCAGACAGGGGGCCAATGAGCAGTTCTTC.

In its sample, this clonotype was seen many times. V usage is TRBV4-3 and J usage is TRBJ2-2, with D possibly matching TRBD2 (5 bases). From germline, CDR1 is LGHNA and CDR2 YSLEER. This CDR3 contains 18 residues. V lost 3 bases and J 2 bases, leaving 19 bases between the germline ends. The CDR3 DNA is TGCGCCAGCAGCCATACAGAGGCGACCGGGGTTAACACCGGGGAGCTGTTTTTT. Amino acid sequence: CASSHTEATGVNTGELFF.

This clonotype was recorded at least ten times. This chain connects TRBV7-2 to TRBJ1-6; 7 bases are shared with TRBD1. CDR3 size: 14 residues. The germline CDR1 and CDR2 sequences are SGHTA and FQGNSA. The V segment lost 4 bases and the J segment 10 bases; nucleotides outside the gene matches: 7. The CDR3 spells CASSSTGRRSPLHF. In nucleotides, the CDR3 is TGTGCCAGCAGCTCGACAGGGAGGAGGTCACCCCTCCACTTT.

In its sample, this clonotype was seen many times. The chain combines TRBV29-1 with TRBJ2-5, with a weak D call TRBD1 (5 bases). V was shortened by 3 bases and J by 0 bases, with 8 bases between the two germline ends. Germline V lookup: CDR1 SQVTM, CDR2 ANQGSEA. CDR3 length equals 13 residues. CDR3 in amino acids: CSVDSDNQETQYF. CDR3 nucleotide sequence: TGCAGCGTTGATTCGGACAACCAAGAGACCCAGTACTTC. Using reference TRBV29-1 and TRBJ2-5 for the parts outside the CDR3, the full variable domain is SAVISQKPSRDICQRGTSLTIQCQVDSQVTMMFWYRQQPGQSLTLIATANQGSEATYESGFVIDKFPISRPNLTFSTLTVSNMSPEDSSIYLCSVDSDNQETQYFGPGTRLLVL.

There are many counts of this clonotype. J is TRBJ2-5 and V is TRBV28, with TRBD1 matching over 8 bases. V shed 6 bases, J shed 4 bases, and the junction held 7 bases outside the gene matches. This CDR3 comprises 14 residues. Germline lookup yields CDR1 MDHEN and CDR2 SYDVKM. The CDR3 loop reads CASRPEGQAETQYF. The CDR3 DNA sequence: TGTGCCAGCAGGCCGGAGGGACAGGCAGAGACCCAGTACTTC.

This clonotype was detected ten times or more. CDR3 loop: CASSYQRATLHF. CDR3 in DNA: TGTGCCAGCAGTTATCAGAGAGCGACCCTCCACTTT. V and J are TRBV6-2 or TRBV6-3 and TRBJ1-6; no reliable D call. The CDR3 length is 12 residues. V dropped 3 bases and J dropped 14 bases, with 11 bases sitting between them. The germline V gene encodes CDR1 MNHEY and CDR2 SVGEGT.

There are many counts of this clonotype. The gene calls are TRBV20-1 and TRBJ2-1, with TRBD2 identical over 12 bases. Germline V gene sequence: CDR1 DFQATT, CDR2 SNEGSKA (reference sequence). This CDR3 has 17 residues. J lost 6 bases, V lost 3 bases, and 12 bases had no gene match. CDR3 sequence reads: CSASDQSTGLAGNEQFF. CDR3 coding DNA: TGCAGTGCTAGCGACCAATCTACGGGACTAGCGGGCAATGAGCAGTTCTTC.

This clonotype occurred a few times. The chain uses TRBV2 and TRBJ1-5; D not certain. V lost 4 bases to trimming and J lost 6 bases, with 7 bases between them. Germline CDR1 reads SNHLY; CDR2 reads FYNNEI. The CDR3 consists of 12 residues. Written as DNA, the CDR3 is TGTGCCAGCAGTGCCGTTGGTCAGCCCCAGCATTTT. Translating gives CASSAVGQPQHF.

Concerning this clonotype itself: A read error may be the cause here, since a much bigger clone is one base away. For the CDR3, the DNA is TGTGCCACCAGTTCCTTCGGGGGGGGCTCACCCCTCCACTTT. Amino acids: CATSSFGGGSPLHF. The gene calls are TRBV6-5 and TRBJ1-6; perhaps TRBD1 as D (6 bases). CDR1 MNHEY and CDR2 SVGAGI come from the germline V gene. The CDR3 runs 14 residues.

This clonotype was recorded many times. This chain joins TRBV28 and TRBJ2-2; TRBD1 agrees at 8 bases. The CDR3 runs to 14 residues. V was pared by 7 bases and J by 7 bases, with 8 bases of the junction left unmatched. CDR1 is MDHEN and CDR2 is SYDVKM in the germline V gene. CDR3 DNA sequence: TGTGCCAGCACCGACGGACAGGGAAGCGGGGAGCTGTTTTTT. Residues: CASTDGQGSGELFF.

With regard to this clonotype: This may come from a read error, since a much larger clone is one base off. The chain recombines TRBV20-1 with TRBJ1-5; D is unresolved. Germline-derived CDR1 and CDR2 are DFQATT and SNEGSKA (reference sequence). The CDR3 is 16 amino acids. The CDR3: CSAREPGLHSNQPRHF. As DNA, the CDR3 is TGCAGTGCTAGAGAACCGGGCCTTCATAGCAATCAGCCCCGGCATTTT.

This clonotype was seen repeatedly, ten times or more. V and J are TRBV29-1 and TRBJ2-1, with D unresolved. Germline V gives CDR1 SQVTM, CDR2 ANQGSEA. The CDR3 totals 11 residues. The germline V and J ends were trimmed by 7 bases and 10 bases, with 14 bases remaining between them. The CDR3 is CSGGRREEQFF. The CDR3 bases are TGCAGCGGAGGACGAAGAGAAGAGCAGTTCTTC.

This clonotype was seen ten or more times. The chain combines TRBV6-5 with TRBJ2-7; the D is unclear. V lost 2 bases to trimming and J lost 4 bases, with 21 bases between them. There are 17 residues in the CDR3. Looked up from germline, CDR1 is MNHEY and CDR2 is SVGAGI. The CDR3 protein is CASSYPNIRVWGYEQYF. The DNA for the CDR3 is TGTGCCAGCAGTTACCCCAACATAAGGGTGTGGGGTTACGAGCAGTACTTC.

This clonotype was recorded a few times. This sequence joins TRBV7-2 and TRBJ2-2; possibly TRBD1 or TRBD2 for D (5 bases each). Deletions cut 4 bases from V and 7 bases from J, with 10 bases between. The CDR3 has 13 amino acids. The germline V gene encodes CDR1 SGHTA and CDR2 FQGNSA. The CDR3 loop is CASSSPGRGELFF. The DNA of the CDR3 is TGTGCCAGCAGCTCGCCGGGGCGCGGGGAGCTGTTTTTT.

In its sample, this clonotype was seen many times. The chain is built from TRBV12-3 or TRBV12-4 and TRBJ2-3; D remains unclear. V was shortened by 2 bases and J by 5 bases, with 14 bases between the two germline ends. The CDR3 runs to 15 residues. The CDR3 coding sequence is TGTGCCAGCAGTTTAAATCTCCGCTCCGGAGATACGCAGTATTTT. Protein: CASSLNLRSGDTQYF.

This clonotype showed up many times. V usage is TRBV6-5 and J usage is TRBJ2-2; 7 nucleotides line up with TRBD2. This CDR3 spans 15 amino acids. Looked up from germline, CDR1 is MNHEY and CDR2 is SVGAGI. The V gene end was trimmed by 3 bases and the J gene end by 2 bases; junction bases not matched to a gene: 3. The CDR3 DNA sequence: TGTGCCAGCAGTTATAGCGGGTATAACACCGGGGAGCTGTTTTTT. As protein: CASSYSGYNTGELFF.

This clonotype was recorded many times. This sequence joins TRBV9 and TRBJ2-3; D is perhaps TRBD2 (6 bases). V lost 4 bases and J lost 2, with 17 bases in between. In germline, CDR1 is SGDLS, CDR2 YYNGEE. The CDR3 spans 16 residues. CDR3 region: CASSPRGGSITDTQYF. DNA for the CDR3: TGTGCCAGCAGCCCTCGGGGAGGATCAATCACAGATACGCAGTATTTT.

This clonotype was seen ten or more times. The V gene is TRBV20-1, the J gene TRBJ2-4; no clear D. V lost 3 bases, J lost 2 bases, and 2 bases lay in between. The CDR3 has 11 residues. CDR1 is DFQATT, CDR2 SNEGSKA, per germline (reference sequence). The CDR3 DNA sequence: TGCAGTGCTAGTCCCAAAAACATTCAGTACTTC. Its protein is CSASPKNIQYF.

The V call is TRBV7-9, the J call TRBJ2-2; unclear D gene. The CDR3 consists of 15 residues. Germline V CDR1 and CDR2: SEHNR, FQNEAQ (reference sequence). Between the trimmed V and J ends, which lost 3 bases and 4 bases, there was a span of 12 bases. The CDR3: CASSFGRDFTGELFF. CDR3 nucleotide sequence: TGTGCCAGCAGCTTCGGTAGGGATTTCACCGGGGAGCTGTTTTTT.

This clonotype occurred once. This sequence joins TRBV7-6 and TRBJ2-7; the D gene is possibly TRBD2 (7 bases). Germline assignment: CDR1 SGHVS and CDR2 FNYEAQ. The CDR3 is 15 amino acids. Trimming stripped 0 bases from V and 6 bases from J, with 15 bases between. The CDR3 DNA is TGTGCCAGCAGCTTAGCGAGGGGGACTACTTGCGAGCAGTACTTC. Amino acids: CASSLARGTTCEQYF.

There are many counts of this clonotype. Here the CDR3 DNA reads TGTGCCATCAGTGCTGAAACAGGGGGGATCTATGGCTACACCTTC. Translating it yields CAISAETGGIYGYTF. The chain employs TRBV10-3 and TRBJ1-2; 8 bases are a match to TRBD1. This CDR3 region has 15 residues. Germline CDR1 ENHRY, CDR2 SYGVKD. V trimming: 4 bases; J trimming: 4 bases; junction bases outside the gene matches: 8.

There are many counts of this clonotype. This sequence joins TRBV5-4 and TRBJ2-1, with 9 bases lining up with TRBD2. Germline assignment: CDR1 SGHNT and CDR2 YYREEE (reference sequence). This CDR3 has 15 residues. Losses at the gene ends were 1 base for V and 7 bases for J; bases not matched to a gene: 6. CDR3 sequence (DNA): TGTGCCAGCAGCTTGTTAGCGGGAGTATCGAATGAGCAGTTCTTC. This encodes CASSLLAGVSNEQFF.